Sequencing of this T cell receptor (beta chain) was carried out in a study of blood T cell repertoires in COVID-19. Germline loops: CDR1 MNHNY, CDR2 SVGAGI (reference sequence). V was pared by 5 bases and J by 3 bases, with 17 bases between. CDR3 length equals 16 residues. Original processing methods: From reference gene primer amplification, estimates of nucleated cell counts were derived. TCRdb's copy holds only in-frame clones and misses some; the assay was immunoSEQ multiplex PCR. V and J calls and clone size are as listed in that table; D and trimming were resolved from the DNA. The data show roughly 350,000 clones, 80% to 90% seen once.

The chain is built from TRBV6-6 and TRBJ1-5; a weak D match, TRBD1 (6 bases). The sample taken for sequencing was peripheral blood. The clonotype was recovered from a woman aged 25 to 39 with COVID-19, enrolled during active disease. In DNA, the CDR3 is TGTGCCAGCAGTCCCCGCAGGGGTAACGACAATCAGCCCCAGCATTTT. It codes for CASSPRRGNDNQPQHF.